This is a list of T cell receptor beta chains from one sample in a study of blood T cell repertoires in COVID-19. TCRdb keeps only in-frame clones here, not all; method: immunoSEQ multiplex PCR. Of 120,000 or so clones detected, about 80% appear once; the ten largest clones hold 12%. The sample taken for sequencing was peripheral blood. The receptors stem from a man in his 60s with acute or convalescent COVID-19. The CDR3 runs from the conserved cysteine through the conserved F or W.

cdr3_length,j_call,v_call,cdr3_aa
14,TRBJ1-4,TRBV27,CASSPRATNEKLFF
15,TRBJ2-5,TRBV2,CASRAGLAGRGTQYF
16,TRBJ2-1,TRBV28,CASTLQGRPGSNEQFF
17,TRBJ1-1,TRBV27,CASSLFGFVGGGTEAFF
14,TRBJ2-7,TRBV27,CASSLGGGTYEQYF
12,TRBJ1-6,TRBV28,CASTTLNSPLHF
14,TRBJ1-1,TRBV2,CASRETRGSLRAFF
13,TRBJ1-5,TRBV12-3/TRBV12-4,CASTISAVQPQHF
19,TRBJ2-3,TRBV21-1,CASSPRGLAGAPGTDTQYF
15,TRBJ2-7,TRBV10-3,CAISWDATGGYEQYF
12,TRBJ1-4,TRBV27,CASGRTGEKLFF
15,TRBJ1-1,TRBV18,CASSPRTGEDTEAFF
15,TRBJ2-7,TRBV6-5,CASRAQREVSYEQYF
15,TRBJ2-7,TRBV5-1,CASSFSGRVGYEQYF
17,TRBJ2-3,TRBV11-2,CASSSGLAGGQTDTQYF
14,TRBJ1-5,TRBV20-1,CSASPGFGNQPQHF
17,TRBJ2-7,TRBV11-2,CASSLPPGLASTYEQYF
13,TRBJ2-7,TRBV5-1,CASSLGRSYEQYF
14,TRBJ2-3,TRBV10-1,CASSESRRGDTQYF
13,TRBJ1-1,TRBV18,CASSPQGSTEAFF
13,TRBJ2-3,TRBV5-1,CASRQGWRDTQYF
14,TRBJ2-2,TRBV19,CASSYAPNTGELFF
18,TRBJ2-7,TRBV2,CASMKPRGTGDLVYEQYF
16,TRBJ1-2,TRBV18,CASSPAGTGSFYGYTF
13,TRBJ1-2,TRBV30,CAWSGGIGYGYTF
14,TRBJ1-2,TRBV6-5,CASSPDRVRSGYTF
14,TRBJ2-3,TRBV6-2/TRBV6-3,CASSHRVFTDTQYF
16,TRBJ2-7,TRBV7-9,CASSSSLRSGSYEQYF
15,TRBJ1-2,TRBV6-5,CASSYSRVSNYGYTF
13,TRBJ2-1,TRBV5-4,CASSLRLQGEQFF
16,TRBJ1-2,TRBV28,CASSSPDRGKNYGYTF
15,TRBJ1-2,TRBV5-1,CASSYLGHSGYGYTF
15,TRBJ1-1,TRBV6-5,CASSYSGGKNTEAFF
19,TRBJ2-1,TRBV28,CASLGGVYWLGSGRFEQFF
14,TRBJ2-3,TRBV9,CASSVASSTDTQYF
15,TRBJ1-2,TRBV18,CASSPQGSPNYGYTF
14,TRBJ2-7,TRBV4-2,CASSQGGDSYEQYF
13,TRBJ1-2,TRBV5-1,CASSLIRGYGYTF
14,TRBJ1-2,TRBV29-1,CSVESGQGWGGYTF
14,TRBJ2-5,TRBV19,CASTGRGRGETQYF
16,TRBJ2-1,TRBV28,CASSFRPGTSYNEQFF
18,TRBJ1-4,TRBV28,CASSPIAPRTGPHEKLFF
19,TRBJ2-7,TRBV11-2,CASSLGGLAGSVLNYEQYF
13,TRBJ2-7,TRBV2,CASSRTTRYEQYF
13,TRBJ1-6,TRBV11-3,CASGLTGNSPLHF
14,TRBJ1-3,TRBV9,CASSVDRFGNTIYF
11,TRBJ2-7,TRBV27,CASSTRQKQYF
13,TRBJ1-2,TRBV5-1,CASGSVEGSGYTF
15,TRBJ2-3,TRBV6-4,CASSDSGHPTDTQYF
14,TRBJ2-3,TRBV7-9,CASSLVQGADTQYF
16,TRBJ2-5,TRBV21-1,CARWDRGRFLEETQYF
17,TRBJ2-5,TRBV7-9,CASSLGTSGRRGETQYF
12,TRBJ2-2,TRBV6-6,CAAQGNTGELFF
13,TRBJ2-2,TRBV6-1,CASSEQVSGELFF
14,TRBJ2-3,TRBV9,CASSAEGATDTQYF
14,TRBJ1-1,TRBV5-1,CASSSVAGNTEAFF
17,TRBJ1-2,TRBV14,CASSQASIQGFFYGYTF
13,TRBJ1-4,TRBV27,CASSFREDEKLFF
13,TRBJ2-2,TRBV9,CASTRLISGELFF
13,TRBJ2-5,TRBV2,CAGLAGAEETQYF